The T cell receptor (beta chain) described here comes from a study of identical twins. Germline V gives CDR1 MGHRA, CDR2 YSYEKL. V was clipped by 0 bases and J by 8 bases, with 13 bases between them. The CDR3 extends over 14 amino acids. TCRdb re-called the 5' RACE reads with MiXCR, one entry per CDR3 protein. The sample has 300,000 to 400,000 distinct CDR3 sequences; over 9% are singletons. The sample was also reused in another study, on yellow fever vaccine responses in identical twins.

The chain couples TRBV4-1 to TRBJ1-2; D is unclear. The specimen was CD8+ T cells sorted from blood. This sequence was found in a woman aged 18-30 years in good health. CDR3 coding DNA: TGCGCCAGCAGCCAAGACGGAGGAGCCCCGGGCTACACCTTC. Translated: CASSQDGGAPGYTF.